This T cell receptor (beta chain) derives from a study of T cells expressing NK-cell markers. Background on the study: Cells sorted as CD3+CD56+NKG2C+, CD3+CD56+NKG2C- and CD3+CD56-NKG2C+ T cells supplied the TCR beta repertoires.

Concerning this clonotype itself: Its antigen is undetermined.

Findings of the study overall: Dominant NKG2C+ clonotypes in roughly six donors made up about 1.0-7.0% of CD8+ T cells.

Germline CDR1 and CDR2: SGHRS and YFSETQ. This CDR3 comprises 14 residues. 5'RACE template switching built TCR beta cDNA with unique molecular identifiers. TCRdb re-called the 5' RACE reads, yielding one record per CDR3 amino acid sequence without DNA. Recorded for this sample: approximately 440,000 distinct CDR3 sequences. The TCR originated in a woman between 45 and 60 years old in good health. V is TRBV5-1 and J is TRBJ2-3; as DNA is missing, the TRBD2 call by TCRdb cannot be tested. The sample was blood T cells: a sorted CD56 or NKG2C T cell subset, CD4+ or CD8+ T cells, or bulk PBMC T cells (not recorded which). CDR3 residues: CAGTSAGVADTQYF.